The following is a T cell receptor (beta chain) sequence with its context. V lost 4 bases and J lost 2, with 8 bases in between. CDR1 is SGDLS, CDR2 YYNGEE, per germline. The CDR3 extends over 13 amino acids. Sequencing was performed with immunoSEQ multiplex PCR; in TCRdb, only in-frame clones are kept and a portion is missing. Of a few hundred thousand clones in the sample, around nine tenths are singletons; the top ten hold 1%. The sample is drawn from a study of blood T cell repertoires in COVID-19. Whole-study context: COVID-19 samples collected from the United States, Italy and Spain covered acute and convalescent phases. T cells, B-cell-depleted T cells, or PBMCs provided the cDNA or gDNA that served as material.

Sequenced material: peripheral blood. The receptor was derived from a man over 45 with active or convalescent COVID-19. V and J are TRBV9 and TRBJ2-3; maybe TRBD2 (5 bases). CDR3: CASSPGVTDTQYF. The CDR3 nucleotides read TGTGCCAGCAGCCCCGGGGTCACAGATACGCAGTATTTT.